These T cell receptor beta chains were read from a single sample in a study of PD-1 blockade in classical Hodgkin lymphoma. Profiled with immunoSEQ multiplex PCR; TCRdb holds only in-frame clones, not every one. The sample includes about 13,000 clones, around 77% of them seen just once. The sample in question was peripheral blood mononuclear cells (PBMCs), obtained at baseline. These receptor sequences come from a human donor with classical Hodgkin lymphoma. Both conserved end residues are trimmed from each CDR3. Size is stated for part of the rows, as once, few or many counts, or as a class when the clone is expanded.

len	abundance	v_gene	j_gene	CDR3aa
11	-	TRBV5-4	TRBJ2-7	ASSLAGAAEQY
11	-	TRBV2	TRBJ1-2	ASWRQANYGYT
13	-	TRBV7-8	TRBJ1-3	ASSLGLSSGNTIY
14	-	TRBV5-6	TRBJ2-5	ASSFLGQGAFETQY
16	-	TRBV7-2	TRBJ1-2	ASSLVGRQILTNYGYT
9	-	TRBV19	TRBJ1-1	ASGGYTEAF
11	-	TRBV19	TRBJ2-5	ASRRDSQETQY
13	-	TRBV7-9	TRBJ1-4	ASSLPGQMNEKLF
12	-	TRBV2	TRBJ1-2	ASSYGQGDYGYT
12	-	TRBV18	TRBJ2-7	ASSSRTSDYEQY
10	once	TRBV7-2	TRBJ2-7	ASSSNRGEQY
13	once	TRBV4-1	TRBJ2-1	ASSWGWEGYNEQF
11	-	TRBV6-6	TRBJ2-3	ASSGGAPDTQY
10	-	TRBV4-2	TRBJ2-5	ASSHPSETQY
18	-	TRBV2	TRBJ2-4	ATSTFPGQGIVDAKNIQY
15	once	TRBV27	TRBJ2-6	ASSSGTGASGANVLT
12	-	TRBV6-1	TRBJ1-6	ASSSDRGLSPLH
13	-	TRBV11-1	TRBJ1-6	ASSLGGVWTSPLH
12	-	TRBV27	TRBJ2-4	ASSLQQKGNIQY
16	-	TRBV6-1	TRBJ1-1	ASSEALDLTAGNTEAF
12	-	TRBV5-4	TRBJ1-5	ASSNLGSNQPQH
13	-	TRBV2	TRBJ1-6	ASSVGVSYNSPLH
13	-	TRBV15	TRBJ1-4	ATSRVGGSAEKLF
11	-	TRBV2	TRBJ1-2	ASSGYGFYGYT
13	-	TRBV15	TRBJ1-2	ATSREGGANYGYT
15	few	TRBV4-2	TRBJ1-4	ASSGEQGSTSNEKLF
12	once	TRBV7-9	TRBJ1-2	ASSSRQGSSGYT
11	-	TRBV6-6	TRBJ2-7	ASGTSESYEQY
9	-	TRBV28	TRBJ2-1	ASSLHDEQF
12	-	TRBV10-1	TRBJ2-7	ASSEGSWTYEQY
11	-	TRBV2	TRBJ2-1	AVPGRPRTEQF
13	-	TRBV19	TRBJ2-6	ASSNDRAGANVLT
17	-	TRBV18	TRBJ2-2	ASSPVRALLAGATGELF
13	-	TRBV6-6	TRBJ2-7	ASRTIAGLSYEQY
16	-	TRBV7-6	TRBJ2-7	ASSLAWSSGLQPYEQY
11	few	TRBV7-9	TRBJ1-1	ASRHWGGTEAF
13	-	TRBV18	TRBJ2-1	ASSPSQGSYNEQF
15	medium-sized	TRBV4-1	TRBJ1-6	ASSQDPGLNYNSPLH
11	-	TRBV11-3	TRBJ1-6	ASSFNRGSPLH
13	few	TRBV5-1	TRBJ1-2	ASSPSRTAAYGYT
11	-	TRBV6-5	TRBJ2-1	ASSIGGDNEQF
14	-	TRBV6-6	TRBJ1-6	ASSLRGPALDSPLH
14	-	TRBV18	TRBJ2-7	ASSPISGQGHYEQY